This is a list of T cell receptor beta chains from one sample in a study of T cells in Graves' hyperthyroidism and ophthalmopathy. TCRdb re-called the multiplex PCR reads through MiXCR, storing one row per CDR3 protein. This table holds 350,000 to 400,000 distinct CDR3 sequences, 15% found once. Sequences were obtained from blood. These receptors were obtained from a woman younger than 45 with Graves' hyperthyroidism. The CDR3 runs from the conserved cysteine through the conserved F or W. D genes are given only for firm matches. Rows may omit the clone size; those that give it use once, few, many or a size class.

abundance: many; j_gene: TRBJ2-7; d_gene: TRBD1; v_gene: TRBV7-2; CDR3nt: TGTGCCAGCAGCGCGGGACAGGGGGCGCTGGGCTACGAGCAGTACTTC; CDR3aa: CASSAGQGALGYEQYF
abundance: few; j_gene: TRBJ2-5; d_gene: NA; v_gene: TRBV20-1; CDR3nt: TGCAGTGCTAGAGACCCAATAGCGGCGTACCAAGAGACCCAGTACTTC; CDR3aa: CSARDPIAAYQETQYF
abundance: NA; j_gene: TRBJ2-1; d_gene: NA; v_gene: TRBV24-1; CDR3nt: TGTGCCACCAGTGGGGCCGGACAGAGAATGTACAATGAGCAGTTCTTC; CDR3aa: CATSGAGQRMYNEQFF
abundance: many; j_gene: TRBJ2-2; d_gene: TRBD2; v_gene: TRBV27; CDR3nt: TGTGCCAGCAGTTTGTCGGCGGGAGGGACTGGCACCGGGGAGCTGTTTTTT; CDR3aa: CASSLSAGGTGTGELFF
abundance: NA; j_gene: TRBJ2-1; d_gene: TRBD1; v_gene: TRBV12-3/TRBV12-4; CDR3nt: TGTGCCAGCAGTTTAGTCGGCAGGGGGCACAATGAGCAGTTCTTC; CDR3aa: CASSLVGRGHNEQFF
abundance: NA; j_gene: TRBJ1-4; d_gene: NA; v_gene: TRBV6-1; CDR3nt: TGTGCCAGCAGTCAGCGGACTCGACAAGAAAAACTGTTTTTT; CDR3aa: CASSQRTRQEKLFF
abundance: many; j_gene: TRBJ1-2; d_gene: TRBD1; v_gene: TRBV12-3/TRBV12-4; CDR3nt: TGTGCCAGCGTATCCGGGACAGAATATGGCTACACCTTC; CDR3aa: CASVSGTEYGYTF
abundance: NA; j_gene: TRBJ2-7; d_gene: TRBD2; v_gene: TRBV30; CDR3nt: TGTGCCTGGAGTTGGGGAGGGGAGCAGTACTTC; CDR3aa: CAWSWGGEQYF
abundance: many; j_gene: TRBJ2-3; d_gene: NA; v_gene: TRBV7-9; CDR3nt: TGTGCCAGCAGCTCCAGACTAGAAGCGACAGATACGCAGTATTTT; CDR3aa: CASSSRLEATDTQYF
abundance: few; j_gene: TRBJ2-1; d_gene: NA; v_gene: TRBV11-3; CDR3nt: TGTGCCAGCAGCTTAGATCGGGAAGGGTGGGGGTTCTTC; CDR3aa: CASSLDREGWGFF
abundance: NA; j_gene: TRBJ2-6; d_gene: NA; v_gene: TRBV29-1; CDR3nt: TGCAGCGTTGCTCTGCTCTCTGGGGCCAACGTCCTGACTTTC; CDR3aa: CSVALLSGANVLTF
abundance: NA; j_gene: TRBJ1-2; d_gene: NA; v_gene: TRBV12-3/TRBV12-4; CDR3nt: TGTGCCAGCAGCTTTACCAACCCTAACTATGGCTACACCTTC; CDR3aa: CASSFTNPNYGYTF
abundance: NA; j_gene: TRBJ2-4; d_gene: TRBD1; v_gene: TRBV18; CDR3nt: TGTGCCAGCTCACCCCGACAGGGGGCGGGGGACATTCAGTACTTC; CDR3aa: CASSPRQGAGDIQYF
abundance: many; j_gene: TRBJ2-7; d_gene: TRBD2; v_gene: TRBV5-1; CDR3nt: TGCGCCAGCAGCTTGGAACCAACCGCGACTAGCGGTTATGCTTACGAGCAGTACTTC; CDR3aa: CASSLEPTATSGYAYEQYF
abundance: many; j_gene: TRBJ1-2; d_gene: NA; v_gene: TRBV9; CDR3nt: TGTGCCAGCAGCGTTGACTCAAGGGTTAACTATGGCTACACCTTC; CDR3aa: CASSVDSRVNYGYTF
abundance: many; j_gene: TRBJ2-1; d_gene: TRBD2; v_gene: TRBV29-1; CDR3nt: TGCAGCGTTGCTTCATTCTTGGGGGGACTAGCGGGATCTAGTGAGCAGTTCTTC; CDR3aa: CSVASFLGGLAGSSEQFF
abundance: many; j_gene: TRBJ2-5; d_gene: NA; v_gene: TRBV28; CDR3nt: TGTGCCAGCGTTTCAGATCAAGAGACCCAGTACTTC; CDR3aa: CASVSDQETQYF
abundance: NA; j_gene: TRBJ2-7; d_gene: TRBD2; v_gene: TRBV5-1; CDR3nt: TGCGCCAGCAGCCTCCGAGCTAGCGGGAGGGCCAGCTACGAGCAGTACTTC; CDR3aa: CASSLRASGRASYEQYF
abundance: NA; j_gene: TRBJ1-2; d_gene: NA; v_gene: TRBV5-1; CDR3nt: TGCGCCAGCAGCTTGGCCTCGAGTAACGACTATGGCTACACCTTC; CDR3aa: CASSLASSNDYGYTF
abundance: many; j_gene: TRBJ2-7; d_gene: TRBD2; v_gene: TRBV20-1; CDR3nt: TGCAGTGCTAGGGGACTAGCGGGAGCCGAGCAGTACTTC; CDR3aa: CSARGLAGAEQYF
abundance: many; j_gene: TRBJ2-5; d_gene: TRBD2; v_gene: TRBV12-3/TRBV12-4; CDR3nt: TGTGCCAGCAGTCGTCGGACTAGCGGGAGTGGAGAGACCCAGTACTTC; CDR3aa: CASSRRTSGSGETQYF
abundance: once; j_gene: TRBJ2-1; d_gene: NA; v_gene: TRBV7-2; CDR3nt: TGTGCCAGCAGCTCAACGAAATCTAGCGTAAAGCAGTTCTTC; CDR3aa: CASSSTKSSVKQFF
abundance: many; j_gene: TRBJ1-4; d_gene: NA; v_gene: TRBV28; CDR3nt: TGTGCCAGCAGTTTGCCGACAGGCGGGAATGAAAAACTGTTTTTT; CDR3aa: CASSLPTGGNEKLFF
abundance: many; j_gene: TRBJ2-3; d_gene: NA; v_gene: TRBV2; CDR3nt: TGTGCCAGCAGGCGGGGAACTAGCACAGATACGCAGTATTTT; CDR3aa: CASRRGTSTDTQYF
abundance: few; j_gene: TRBJ2-5; d_gene: NA; v_gene: TRBV5-1; CDR3nt: TGCGCCAGCAGCTTGGGATTAGGACTGTTCGACTTC; CDR3aa: CASSLGLGLFDF
abundance: many; j_gene: TRBJ2-1; d_gene: NA; v_gene: TRBV20-1; CDR3nt: TGCAGTGCTAGACCTGCGGGTGGGAGCGACAATGAGCAGTTCTTC; CDR3aa: CSARPAGGSDNEQFF
abundance: few; j_gene: TRBJ1-1; d_gene: NA; v_gene: TRBV20-1; CDR3nt: TGCAGTGTAGATTCCGGGAGCACTGAAGCTTTCTTT; CDR3aa: CSVDSGSTEAFF
abundance: NA; j_gene: TRBJ2-2; d_gene: TRBD2; v_gene: TRBV27; CDR3nt: TGTGCCAGCAGTCTAGCGGGAGGGATGGGGGAGCTGTTTTTT; CDR3aa: CASSLAGGMGELFF
abundance: many; j_gene: TRBJ1-1; d_gene: NA; v_gene: TRBV10-3; CDR3nt: TGTGCCATCAGGAAGAACACTGAAGCTTTCTTT; CDR3aa: CAIRKNTEAFF
abundance: many; j_gene: TRBJ1-2; d_gene: NA; v_gene: TRBV6-6; CDR3nt: TGTGCCAGCAGTTACGACAGGACTACTTCGCTAGGAGGCTACACCTTC; CDR3aa: CASSYDRTTSLGGYTF
abundance: NA; j_gene: TRBJ2-6; d_gene: TRBD1; v_gene: TRBV20-1; CDR3nt: TGCAGTGCTAGACCGCGACAGGGAACTGGGGCCAACGTCCTGACTTTC; CDR3aa: CSARPRQGTGANVLTF
abundance: many; j_gene: TRBJ2-7; d_gene: TRBD2; v_gene: TRBV7-2; CDR3nt: TGTGCCAGCAGCCTACAGACTAGCGGGTCCTACGAGCAGTACTTC; CDR3aa: CASSLQTSGSYEQYF
abundance: few; j_gene: TRBJ2-2; d_gene: TRBD1; v_gene: TRBV5-1; CDR3nt: TGCGCCAGCAGCCAGGGACAGGGGTCGACCGGGGAGCTGTTTTTT; CDR3aa: CASSQGQGSTGELFF
abundance: many; j_gene: TRBJ1-2; d_gene: NA; v_gene: TRBV28; CDR3nt: TGTGCCAGCAGTTTGCTTGGTGGATATGGCTACACCTTC; CDR3aa: CASSLLGGYGYTF
abundance: many; j_gene: TRBJ2-1; d_gene: NA; v_gene: TRBV7-9; CDR3nt: TGTGCCAGCAGCCTAAGTGGCTACAATGAGCAGTTCTTC; CDR3aa: CASSLSGYNEQFF
abundance: few; j_gene: TRBJ1-1; d_gene: NA; v_gene: TRBV5-5; CDR3nt: TGTGCCAGCAGCTCCATTACGGTGAACACTGAAGCTTTCTTT; CDR3aa: CASSSITVNTEAFF
abundance: NA; j_gene: TRBJ2-1; d_gene: NA; v_gene: TRBV5-1; CDR3nt: TGCGCCAACCTCCCGCCGGCAGGGTCCGACGAGCAGTTCTTC; CDR3aa: CANLPPAGSDEQFF
abundance: NA; j_gene: TRBJ2-1; d_gene: NA; v_gene: TRBV20-1; CDR3nt: TGCAGTGCTAGCACGGACCTAAGTAGTGAGCAGTTCTTC; CDR3aa: CSASTDLSSEQFF
abundance: many; j_gene: TRBJ2-7; d_gene: TRBD2; v_gene: TRBV12-3/TRBV12-4; CDR3nt: TGTGCCAGCAGTTTAGGGGGACTAGCGGGAGGGCGGGCCGCTTACGAGCAGTACTTC; CDR3aa: CASSLGGLAGGRAAYEQYF
abundance: NA; j_gene: TRBJ2-7; d_gene: TRBD1; v_gene: TRBV7-9; CDR3nt: TGTGCCAGCAGCTTAGGACAGGGGGCCCTAGCCGAGTCCTACGAGCAGTACTTC; CDR3aa: CASSLGQGALAESYEQYF
abundance: few; j_gene: TRBJ2-5; d_gene: NA; v_gene: TRBV7-6; CDR3nt: TGTGCCAGCAGCTTAGCGGCAGGAGGGGAGACCCAGTACTTC; CDR3aa: CASSLAAGGETQYF
abundance: many; j_gene: TRBJ1-5; d_gene: NA; v_gene: TRBV4-2; CDR3nt: TGTGCCAGCAGCCAAGAAATCCCGGGGGTCGGGCATCAGCCCCAGCATTTT; CDR3aa: CASSQEIPGVGHQPQHF
abundance: NA; j_gene: TRBJ1-5; d_gene: NA; v_gene: TRBV20-1; CDR3nt: TGCAGTGCTAGAGACAGGGTAGATGGTCAGCCCCAGCATTTT; CDR3aa: CSARDRVDGQPQHF
abundance: many; j_gene: TRBJ2-3; d_gene: NA; v_gene: TRBV7-2; CDR3nt: TGTGCCAGCAGCTTAAGCGGGTACACAGATACGCAGTATTTT; CDR3aa: CASSLSGYTDTQYF
abundance: few; j_gene: TRBJ2-7; d_gene: NA; v_gene: TRBV6-1; CDR3nt: TGTGCCAGCAGTGAATTAAGCGACGAGCAGTACTTC; CDR3aa: CASSELSDEQYF
abundance: few; j_gene: TRBJ2-7; d_gene: TRBD2; v_gene: TRBV10-3; CDR3nt: TGTGCCATCAGCCAAGTAGCGGGAGAGACCTACGAGCAGTACTTC; CDR3aa: CAISQVAGETYEQYF
abundance: few; j_gene: TRBJ1-6; d_gene: NA; v_gene: TRBV25-1; CDR3nt: TGTGCCAGCAGTGACCCGCAGGGGCTTGGTAATTCACCCCTCCACTTT; CDR3aa: CASSDPQGLGNSPLHF
abundance: many; j_gene: TRBJ2-7; d_gene: TRBD2; v_gene: TRBV2; CDR3nt: TGTGCCAGCAGGGCCGGAGGACTAGCGGGGTTCTACGAGCAGTACTTC; CDR3aa: CASRAGGLAGFYEQYF
abundance: NA; j_gene: TRBJ2-1; d_gene: NA; v_gene: TRBV14; CDR3nt: TGTGCCAGCAGCCTAGTTGCCCCTCCTAATGAGCAGTTCTTC; CDR3aa: CASSLVAPPNEQFF
abundance: few; j_gene: TRBJ2-3; d_gene: NA; v_gene: TRBV20-1; CDR3nt: TGCAGTGCCAACTTACAGGGAAGGACAGATACGCAGTATTTT; CDR3aa: CSANLQGRTDTQYF
abundance: few; j_gene: TRBJ2-1; d_gene: NA; v_gene: TRBV2; CDR3nt: TGTGTCAGCCGGCTAGCCCATGAGCAGTTCTTC; CDR3aa: CVSRLAHEQFF
abundance: many; j_gene: TRBJ2-3; d_gene: TRBD2; v_gene: TRBV24-1; CDR3nt: TGTGCCACCAGTGATTTGCAGGCTAGCGGGAGCCCAGATACGCAGTATTTT; CDR3aa: CATSDLQASGSPDTQYF
abundance: NA; j_gene: TRBJ2-2; d_gene: TRBD2; v_gene: TRBV5-6; CDR3nt: TGTGCCAGCACAATGGGGGGGACCGGGGAGCTGTTTTTT; CDR3aa: CASTMGGTGELFF
abundance: NA; j_gene: TRBJ1-2; d_gene: NA; v_gene: TRBV7-9; CDR3nt: TGTGCCAGCAGCTATCGACAGGATGCTAACTATGGCTACACCTTC; CDR3aa: CASSYRQDANYGYTF